The clone carrying this TCR beta chain was observed a handful of times. The data stem from a study of blood T cells in healthy people across ages. PCR was performed a second time for about 6 to 11 cycles using a sample-barcoded 5' primer and a J-beta primer mix. Tagging of each cDNA molecule was performed by a template-switch adaptor with 12 random nucleotides. One entry per CDR3 protein results from TCRdb running MiXCR on the 5' RACE reads. The repertoire has 1.5 million to 2 million distinct CDR3 sequences, approximately 39% of them found once; the top ten carry approximately 22%. Drawing of peripheral blood yielded about 10 milliliters from each donor. The V gene lost 4 bases and the J gene lost 5 bases, with 21 bases spanning the gap. In germline, CDR1 is SGDLS, CDR2 YYNGEE. The CDR3 runs 16 residues.

The chain has TRBV9 and TRBJ1-2, with D perhaps matching TRBD1 (5 bases). This TCR was recovered from a human donor in good health. Sequencing used blood. CDR3 sequence reads: CASSFPLEGSNYGYTF. In DNA, the CDR3 is TGTGCCAGCAGCTTCCCCTTGGAGGGGTCGAATTATGGCTACACCTTC.